This TCR beta chain derives from a study of T cell responses to AZD1222 COVID-19 vaccine (dated by TCRdb to 2020 to 2022). Background on the whole study: AZD1222 recipients given second doses at about 4 weeks or at about 12 weeks were pooled, since spike-specific TCR depth and breadth were not found to differ between the two schedules. Enrollment into the trials was organized by age into subgroups of 18-55, 56-69 and 70-plus years, and those subgroups contained roughly 160, 29 and 62 TCR-sequenced participants, respectively. TCR sequencing covered fewer than 250 trial participants: 207 given two doses of AZD1222 and around 25 given two doses of MenACWY control vaccine. Overall study outcomes, separate from this receptor: Because no samples from the day 14 peak response were available, repertoires could be characterized only after the peak T cell response. Conclusions about previously exposed vaccinees are limited, since just six AZD1222 recipients were seropositive for SARS-CoV-2 at baseline. In the small 56-69-year group, the increase in depth fell short of significance, most likely because of low power. Spike-specific TCR breadth and depth rose significantly after two AZD1222 doses compared with day 0 and with MenACWY recipients. CD4 TCRs associated with the vaccine covered the entire spike protein, and the dominant responses were in regions 160-218 and 743-854. Participants were mostly white British and included more females than males, and it was suggested by the authors that clonal diversity may have been underestimated. Nearly half of unique spike-specific TCRs reportedly recognized epitopes outside regions mutated in the B.1.351 and B.1.1.7 variants.

The time point label, as the study defines it: baseline before first vaccination. Samples from vaccinated people were obtained from the UK trials COV001 and COV002, which included a single-blind randomized controlled phase 2/3 trial of AZD1222 (ChAdOx1 nCoV-19) in healthy adults. For TCRbeta chain sequencing, PBMC samples from trial participants were taken at day 0 and at day 28 after the second dose. The CDR3 regions of human TCRbeta chains were subjected to immunosequencing. Turning to the authors' computational methods: TCRs in the repertoires were compared against a reference library of SARS-CoV-2-specific TCRs that had been generated with the MIRA antigen-specificity platform. Breadth meant the fraction of unique TCRs that were SARS-CoV-2-associated, whereas depth meant the fraction of total T cells that were SARS-CoV-2-associated. Using the MIRA data, each spike-specific TCR was mapped to the spike region that the TCR reacts to and placed in a CD4 or CD8 class. Log10-transformed breadth and depth values were compared by one-way ANOVA with Sidak's multiple comparisons tests. The immuneACCESS repertoire file appears here via TCRdb, limited to in-frame rearrangements. These files lack a portion of the clones; in checked studies, under half of the deficit traces to unresolved V genes, and the cause of the others is not known. The V and J calls and clone size were taken over from that table, and D and trimming were inferred from the DNA. The sample yields 75,000 to 100,000 clones; about 90% were counted once. The ten largest clones represent roughly 24% of the sample.

As for this clone: What this receptor recognizes is not known. No much larger clone is present one base from it, and per-base qualities are unavailable.

The material sequenced was peripheral blood, taken on day 0 of AZD1222 vaccination. The clonotype originates from an adult in good health.

In nucleotide form, the sequence is TGTGCCAGCAGTTTATCCGGGAGGGGCTACGAGCAGTACTTC. It is translated as CASSLSGRGYEQYF. The chain uses TRBV28 and TRBJ2-7; 8 central nucleotides agree with TRBD2. V loses 1 base at its end and J loses 3 bases; junction bases beyond the gene matches: 2. Looking up the germline V gene yields CDR1 MDHEN and CDR2 SYDVKM. Measured from the cysteine to the phenylalanine, the CDR3 is 14 residues long. Here the CDR3 DNA is all that survives: 42 bases in frame from base 1.